This TCR beta chain is from a study of CD8+CD57+ T cells in acquired aplastic anemia. Study background: The average for DNA from sorted CD4+ and CD8+ cells was 3.2 ug.

This clonotype was seen ten or more times. As yet, its antigen is unknown. Using genomic DNA as the template, TCR beta VDJ and CDR3 profiling was carried out. TCRdb called the reads again in MiXCR, with one record for every CDR3 protein. This repertoire shows around 120,000 distinct CDR3 sequences, over 30% found once; its top ten account for about 3%. It was patients with CD8+CD57+ cell expansion by flow cytometry who were chosen for sequencing. Every patient presented with severe acquired aplastic anemia. Study-wide results and limits: It was found that some 30 CD8+ CDR3 sequences were shared between patients and controls. Patients did not significantly differ from controls in CD8+ Simpson's diversity.

The CDR3 is 16 amino acids. The V gene's germline CDR1 is LNHDA and CDR2 SQIVND (reference sequence). V lost 3 bases and J 2 bases, leaving 14 bases between the germline ends. The V call is TRBV19, the J call TRBJ2-1; no firm D call. This TCR was recovered from a human donor with aplastic anemia. Sequenced input: sorted CD4+, CD8+, or CD8+CD57+ T cells (not recorded which) from PBMCs. CDR3 nucleotide sequence: TGTGCCAGTAGTATTCGAGCCTCCGTCCCCTACAATGAGCAGTTCTTC. This codes for CASSIRASVPYNEQFF.